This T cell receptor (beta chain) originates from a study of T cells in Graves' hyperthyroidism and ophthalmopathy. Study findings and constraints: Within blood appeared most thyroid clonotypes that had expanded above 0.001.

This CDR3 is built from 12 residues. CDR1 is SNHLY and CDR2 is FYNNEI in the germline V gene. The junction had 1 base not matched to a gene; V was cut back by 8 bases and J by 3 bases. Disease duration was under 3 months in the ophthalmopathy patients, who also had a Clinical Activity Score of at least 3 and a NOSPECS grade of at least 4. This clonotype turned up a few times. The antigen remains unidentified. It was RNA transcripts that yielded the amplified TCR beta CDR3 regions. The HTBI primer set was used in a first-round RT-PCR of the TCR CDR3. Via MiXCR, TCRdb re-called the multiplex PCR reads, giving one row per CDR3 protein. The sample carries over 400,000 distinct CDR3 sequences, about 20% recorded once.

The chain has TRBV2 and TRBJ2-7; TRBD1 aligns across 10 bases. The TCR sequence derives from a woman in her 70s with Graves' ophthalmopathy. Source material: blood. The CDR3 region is CASWDRGYEQYF. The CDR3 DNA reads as TGTGCCAGCTGGGACAGGGGCTACGAGCAGTACTTC.